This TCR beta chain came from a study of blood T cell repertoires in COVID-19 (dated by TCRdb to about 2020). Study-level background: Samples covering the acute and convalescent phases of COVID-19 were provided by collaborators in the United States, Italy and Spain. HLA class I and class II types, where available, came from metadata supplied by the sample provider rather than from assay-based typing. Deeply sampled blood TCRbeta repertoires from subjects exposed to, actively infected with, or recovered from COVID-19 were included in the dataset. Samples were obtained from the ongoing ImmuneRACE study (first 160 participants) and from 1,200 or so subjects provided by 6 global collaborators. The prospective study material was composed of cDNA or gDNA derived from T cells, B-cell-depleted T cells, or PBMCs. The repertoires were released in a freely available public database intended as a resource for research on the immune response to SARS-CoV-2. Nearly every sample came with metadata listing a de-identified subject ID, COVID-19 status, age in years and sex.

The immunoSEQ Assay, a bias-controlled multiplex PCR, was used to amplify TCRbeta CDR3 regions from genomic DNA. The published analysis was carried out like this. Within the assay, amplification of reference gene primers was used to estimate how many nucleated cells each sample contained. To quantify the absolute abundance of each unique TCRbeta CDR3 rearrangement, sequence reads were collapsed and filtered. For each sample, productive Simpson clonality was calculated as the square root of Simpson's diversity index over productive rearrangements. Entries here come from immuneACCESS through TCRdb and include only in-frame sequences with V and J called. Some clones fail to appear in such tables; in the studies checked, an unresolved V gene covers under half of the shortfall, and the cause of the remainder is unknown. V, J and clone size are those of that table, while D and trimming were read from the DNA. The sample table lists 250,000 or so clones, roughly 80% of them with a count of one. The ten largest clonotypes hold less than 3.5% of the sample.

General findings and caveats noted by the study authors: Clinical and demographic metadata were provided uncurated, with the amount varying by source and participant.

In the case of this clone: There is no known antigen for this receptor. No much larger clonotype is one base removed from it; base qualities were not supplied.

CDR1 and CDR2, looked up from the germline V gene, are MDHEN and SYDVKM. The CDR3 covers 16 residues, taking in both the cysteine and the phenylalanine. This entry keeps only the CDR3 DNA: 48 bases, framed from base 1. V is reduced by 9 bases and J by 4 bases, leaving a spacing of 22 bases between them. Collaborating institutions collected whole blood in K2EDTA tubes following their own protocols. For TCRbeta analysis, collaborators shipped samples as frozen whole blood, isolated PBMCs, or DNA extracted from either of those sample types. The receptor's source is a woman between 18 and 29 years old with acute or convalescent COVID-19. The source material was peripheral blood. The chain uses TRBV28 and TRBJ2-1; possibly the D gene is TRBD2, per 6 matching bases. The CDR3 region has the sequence CASNPYPGEVYNEQFF. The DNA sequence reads TGTGCCAGTAATCCCTACCCGGGAGAGGTATACAATGAGCAGTTCTTC.